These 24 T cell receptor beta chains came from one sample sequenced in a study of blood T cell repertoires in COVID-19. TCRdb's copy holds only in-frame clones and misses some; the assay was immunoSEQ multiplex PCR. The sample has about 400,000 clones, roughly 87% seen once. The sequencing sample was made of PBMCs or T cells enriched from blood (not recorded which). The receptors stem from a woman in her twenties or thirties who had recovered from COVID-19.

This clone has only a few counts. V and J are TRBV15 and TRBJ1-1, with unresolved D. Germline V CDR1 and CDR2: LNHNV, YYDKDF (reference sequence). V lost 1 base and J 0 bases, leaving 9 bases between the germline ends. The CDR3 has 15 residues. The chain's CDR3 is CATSRVGPVNTEAFF. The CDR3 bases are TGTGCCACCAGCAGAGTTGGCCCAGTGAACACTGAAGCTTTCTTT.

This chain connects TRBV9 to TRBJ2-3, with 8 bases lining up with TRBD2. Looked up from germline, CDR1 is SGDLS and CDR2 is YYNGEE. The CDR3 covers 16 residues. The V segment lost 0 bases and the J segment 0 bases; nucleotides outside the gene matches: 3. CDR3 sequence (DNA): TGTGCCAGCAGCGTAGTAGAGCGGGGGAGCACAGATACGCAGTATTTT. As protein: CASSVVERGSTDTQYF.

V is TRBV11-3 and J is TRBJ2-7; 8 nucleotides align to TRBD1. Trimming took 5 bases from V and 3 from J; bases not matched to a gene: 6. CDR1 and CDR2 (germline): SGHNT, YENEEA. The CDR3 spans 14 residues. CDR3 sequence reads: CASSPGTGLYEQYF. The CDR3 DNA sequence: TGTGCCAGCAGCCCCGGGACAGGCCTCTACGAGCAGTACTTC.

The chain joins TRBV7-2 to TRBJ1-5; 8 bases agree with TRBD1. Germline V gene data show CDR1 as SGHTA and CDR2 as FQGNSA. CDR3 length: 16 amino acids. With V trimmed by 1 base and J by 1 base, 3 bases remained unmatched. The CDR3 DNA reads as TGTGCCAGCAGCTTAGAGCAGGGGGCAAGCAATCAGCCCCAGCATTTT. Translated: CASSLEQGASNQPQHF. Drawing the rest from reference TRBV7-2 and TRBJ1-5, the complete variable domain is GAGVSQSPSNKVTEKGKDVELRCDPISGHTALYWYRQSLGQGLEFLIYFQGNSAPDKSGLPSDRFSAERTGGSVSTLTIQRTQQEDSAVYLCASSLEQGASNQPQHFGDGTRLSIL.

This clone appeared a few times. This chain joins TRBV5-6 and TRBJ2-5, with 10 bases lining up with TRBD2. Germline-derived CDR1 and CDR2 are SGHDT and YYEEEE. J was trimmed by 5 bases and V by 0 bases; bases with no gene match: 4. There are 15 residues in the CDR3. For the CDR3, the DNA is TGTGCCAGCAGCTTGGCTAGCGGGAGTAGGGAGACCCAGTACTTC. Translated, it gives CASSLASGSRETQYF.

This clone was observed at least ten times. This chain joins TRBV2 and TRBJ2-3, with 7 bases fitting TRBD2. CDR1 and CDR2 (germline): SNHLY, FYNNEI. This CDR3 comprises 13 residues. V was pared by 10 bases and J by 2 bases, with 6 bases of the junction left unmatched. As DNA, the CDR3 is TGTGCCAAAGGACTAGTGAACACAGATACGCAGTATTTT. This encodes CAKGLVNTDTQYF.

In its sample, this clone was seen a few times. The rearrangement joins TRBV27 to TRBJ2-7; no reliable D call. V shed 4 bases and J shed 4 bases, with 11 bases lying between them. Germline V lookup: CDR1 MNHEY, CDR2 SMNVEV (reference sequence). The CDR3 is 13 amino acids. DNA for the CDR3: TGTGCCAGCAGTTCCCCCGGAGCTTACGAGCAGTACTTC. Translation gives CASSSPGAYEQYF.

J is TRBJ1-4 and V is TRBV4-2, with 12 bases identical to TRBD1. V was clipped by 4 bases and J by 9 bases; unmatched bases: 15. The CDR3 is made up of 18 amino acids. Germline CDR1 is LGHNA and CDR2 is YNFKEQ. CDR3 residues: CASSRGQPGQGAGQKLFF. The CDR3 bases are TGTGCCAGCAGCCGAGGTCAACCGGGACAGGGGGCAGGACAAAAACTGTTTTTT.

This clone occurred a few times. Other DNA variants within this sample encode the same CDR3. CDR3 sequence: CASSMRGTNTGELFF. CDR3 sequence (DNA): TGTGCCAGTAGTATGCGGGGAACGAACACCGGGGAGCTGTTTTTT. V and J are TRBV19 and TRBJ2-2, with D perhaps TRBD2 (6 bases). Trimming cost V 3 bases and J 0 bases, with 8 bases left between them. The CDR3 sequence is 15 residues long. The germline gives CDR1 LNHDA, CDR2 SQIVND (reference sequence).

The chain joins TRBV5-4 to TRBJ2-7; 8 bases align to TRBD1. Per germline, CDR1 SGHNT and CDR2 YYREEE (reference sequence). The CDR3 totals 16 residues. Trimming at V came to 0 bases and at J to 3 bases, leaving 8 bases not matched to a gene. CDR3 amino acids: CASSLDSGQVSYEQYF. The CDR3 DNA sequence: TGTGCCAGCAGCTTGGATTCGGGACAGGTTAGCTACGAGCAGTACTTC.

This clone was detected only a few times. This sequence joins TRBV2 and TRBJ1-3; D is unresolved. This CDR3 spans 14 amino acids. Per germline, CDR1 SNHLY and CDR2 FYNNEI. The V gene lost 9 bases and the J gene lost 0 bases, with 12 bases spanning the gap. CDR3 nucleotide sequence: TGTGCCAGATCCAGCGGGAACTCTGGAAACACCATATATTTT. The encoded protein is CARSSGNSGNTIYF.

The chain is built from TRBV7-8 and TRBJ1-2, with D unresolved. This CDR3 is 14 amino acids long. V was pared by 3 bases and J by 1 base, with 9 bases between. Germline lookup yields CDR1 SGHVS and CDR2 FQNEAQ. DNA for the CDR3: TGTGCCAGCAGCTTCAGTCCGAATAACTATGGCTACACCTTC. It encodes CASSFSPNNYGYTF.

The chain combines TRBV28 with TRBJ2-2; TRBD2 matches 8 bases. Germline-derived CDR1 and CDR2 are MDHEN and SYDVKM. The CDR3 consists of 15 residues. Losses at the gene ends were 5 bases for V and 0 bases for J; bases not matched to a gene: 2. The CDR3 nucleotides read TGTGCCAGCAGTCCGGGAGGGCCGAACACCGGGGAGCTGTTTTTT. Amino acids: CASSPGGPNTGELFF. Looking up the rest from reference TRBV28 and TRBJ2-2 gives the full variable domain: DVKVTQSSRYLVKRTGEKVFLECVQDMDHENMFWYRQDPGLGLRLIYFSYDVKMKEKGDIPEGYSVSREKKERFSLILESASTNQTSMYLCASSPGGPNTGELFFGEGSRLTVL.

For the CDR3, the DNA is TGTGCCAGCAGCTTAGGGGCTAGCGGGGCCGAGCAGTACTTC. Protein product: CASSLGASGAEQYF. The chain links TRBV11-2 to TRBJ2-7; 9 bases align to TRBD2. The CDR3 is 14 residues long. V was clipped by 1 base and J by 6 bases; unmatched bases: 4. Per the germline V gene, CDR1 is SGHAT and CDR2 is FQNNGV.

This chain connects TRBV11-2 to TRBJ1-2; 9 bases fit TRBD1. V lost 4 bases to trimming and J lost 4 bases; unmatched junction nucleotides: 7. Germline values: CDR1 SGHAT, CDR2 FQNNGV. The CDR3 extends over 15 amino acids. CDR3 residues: CASSSMDRGSYGYTF. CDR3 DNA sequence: TGTGCCAGCAGCTCCATGGACAGGGGATCCTATGGCTACACCTTC.

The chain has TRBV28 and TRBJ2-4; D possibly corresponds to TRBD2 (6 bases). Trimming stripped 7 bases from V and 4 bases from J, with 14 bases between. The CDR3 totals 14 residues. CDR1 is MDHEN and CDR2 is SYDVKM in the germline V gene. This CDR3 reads CASTWGGRKNIQYF. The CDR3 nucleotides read TGTGCCAGCACCTGGGGAGGCAGAAAAAACATTCAGTACTTC.

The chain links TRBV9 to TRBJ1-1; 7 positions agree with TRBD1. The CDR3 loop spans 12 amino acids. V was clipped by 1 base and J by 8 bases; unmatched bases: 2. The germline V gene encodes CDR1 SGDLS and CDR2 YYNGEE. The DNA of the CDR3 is TGTGCCAGCAGCGTACAAGGGGGCGAAGCTTTCTTT. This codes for CASSVQGGEAFF.

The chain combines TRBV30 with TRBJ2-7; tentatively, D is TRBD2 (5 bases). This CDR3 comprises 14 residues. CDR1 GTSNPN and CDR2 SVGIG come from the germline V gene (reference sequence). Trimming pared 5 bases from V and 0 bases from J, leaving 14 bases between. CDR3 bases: TGTGCCTGGGGTAACATGGGGAGCTCCTACGAGCAGTACTTC. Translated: CAWGNMGSSYEQYF.

The CDR3 nucleotides are TGTGCCAGCAGCCAGTGGGGGGGTGGGTCCCATCACAATGAGCAGTTCTTC. Protein sequence: CASSQWGGGSHHNEQFF. The V and J genes are TRBV11-2 and TRBJ2-1; the match to TRBD2 covers 7 bases. CDR1 is SGHAT, CDR2 FQNNGV, per germline. V shed 5 bases and J 5 bases; nucleotides not matched to a gene: 15. This CDR3 has 17 amino acids.

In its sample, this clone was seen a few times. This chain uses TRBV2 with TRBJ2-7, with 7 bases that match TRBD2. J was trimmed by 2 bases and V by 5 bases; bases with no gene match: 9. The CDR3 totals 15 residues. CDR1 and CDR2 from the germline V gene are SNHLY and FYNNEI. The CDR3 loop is CASSFTGGPTYEQYF. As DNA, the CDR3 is TGTGCCAGCAGTTTCACGGGAGGACCCACCTACGAGCAGTACTTC.

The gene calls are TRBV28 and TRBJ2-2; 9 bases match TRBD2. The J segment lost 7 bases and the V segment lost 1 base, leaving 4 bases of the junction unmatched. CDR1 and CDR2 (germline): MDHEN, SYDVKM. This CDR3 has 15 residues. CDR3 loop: CASSLLAGEIGELFF. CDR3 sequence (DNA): TGTGCCAGCAGTTTATTAGCGGGAGAGATCGGGGAGCTGTTTTTT.

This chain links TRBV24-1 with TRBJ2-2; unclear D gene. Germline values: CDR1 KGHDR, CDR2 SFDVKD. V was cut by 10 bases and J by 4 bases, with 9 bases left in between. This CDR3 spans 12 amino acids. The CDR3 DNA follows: TGTGCCACGAGAGCGTTCACCGGGGAGCTGTTTTTT. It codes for CATRAFTGELFF.

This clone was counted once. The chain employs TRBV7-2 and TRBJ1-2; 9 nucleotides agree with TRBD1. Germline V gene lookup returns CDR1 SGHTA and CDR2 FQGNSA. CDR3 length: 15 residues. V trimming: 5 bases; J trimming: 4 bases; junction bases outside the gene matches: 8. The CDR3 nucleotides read TGTGCCAGCAGCCCGGACAGGGGCTATGCCTATGGCTACACCTTC. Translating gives CASSPDRGYAYGYTF.

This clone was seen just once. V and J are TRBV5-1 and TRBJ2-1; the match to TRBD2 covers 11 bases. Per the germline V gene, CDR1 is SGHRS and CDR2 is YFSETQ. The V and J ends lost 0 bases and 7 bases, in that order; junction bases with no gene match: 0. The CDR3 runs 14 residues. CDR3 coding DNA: TGCGCCAGCAGCTTGGTAGCGGGAGGGAATGAGCAGTTCTTC. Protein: CASSLVAGGNEQFF.